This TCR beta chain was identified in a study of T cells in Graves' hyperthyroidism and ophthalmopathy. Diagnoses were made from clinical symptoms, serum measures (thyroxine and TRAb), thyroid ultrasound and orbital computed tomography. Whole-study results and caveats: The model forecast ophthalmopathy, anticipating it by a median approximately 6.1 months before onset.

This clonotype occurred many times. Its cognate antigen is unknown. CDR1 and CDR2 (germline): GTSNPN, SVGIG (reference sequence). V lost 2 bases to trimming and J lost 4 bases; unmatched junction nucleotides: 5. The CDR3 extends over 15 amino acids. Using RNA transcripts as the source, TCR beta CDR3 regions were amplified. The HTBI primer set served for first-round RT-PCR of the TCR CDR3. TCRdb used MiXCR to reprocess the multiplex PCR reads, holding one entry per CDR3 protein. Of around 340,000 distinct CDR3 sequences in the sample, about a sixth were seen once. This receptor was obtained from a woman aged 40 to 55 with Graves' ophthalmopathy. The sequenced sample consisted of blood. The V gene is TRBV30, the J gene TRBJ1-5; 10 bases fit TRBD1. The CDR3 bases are TGTGCCTGGAGTCCGGGACAGGGGTCAAATCAGCCCCAGCATTTT. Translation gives CAWSPGQGSNQPQHF.